Shown below are 15 T cell receptor beta chains from a single sample sequenced in a study of shared clonotypes between healthy human individuals. Sequencing used immunoSEQ multiplex PCR; TCRdb keeps in-frame clones, though not all of them. The table includes about 680,000 clones, about 80% detected once. Source material: memory CD4+ T cells sorted from blood. Subset: CD45RA-negative fraction. All receptors come from a woman aged 25 to 45 in good health.

V is TRBV28 and J is TRBJ2-7; the D gene is possibly TRBD2 (6 bases). Germline CDR1 MDHEN, CDR2 SYDVKM. V lost 7 bases and J 6 bases, leaving 16 bases between the germline ends. The CDR3 extends over 13 amino acids. CDR3 in amino acids: CASNRGNLGEQYF. CDR3 DNA: TGTGCCAGCAACCGCGGGAATCTAGGCGAGCAGTACTTC. Full variable domain (missing parts from reference TRBV28 and TRBJ2-7): DVKVTQSSRYLVKRTGEKVFLECVQDMDHENMFWYRQDPGLGLRLIYFSYDVKMKEKGDIPEGYSVSREKKERFSLILESASTNQTSMYLCASNRGNLGEQYFGPGTRLTVT.

A word on this clone: This may arise from a read error, as a much more abundant clone is one base away. The V gene is TRBV11-1, the J gene TRBJ1-2; TRBD1 agrees at 8 bases. Looked up from germline, CDR1 is SGHAT and CDR2 is FQDESV (reference sequence). The CDR3 extends over 13 amino acids. The V and J ends lost 5 bases and 2 bases, in that order; junction bases with no gene match: 1. DNA of the CDR3: TGTGCCAGCAGCCGACAGGGGAACTATGGCTACACCTTC. Its protein product is CASSRQGNYGYTF.

The chain links TRBV4-1 to TRBJ2-5; D possibly corresponds to TRBD2 (5 bases). The CDR3 length is 16 residues. Between the trimmed V and J ends, which lost 2 bases and 8 bases, there was a span of 21 bases. Germline V gene data show CDR1 as MGHRA and CDR2 as YSYEKL. The CDR3 region is CASSQIAGIPQVTQYF. Written as DNA, the CDR3 is TGCGCCAGCAGCCAAATAGCCGGGATCCCCCAAGTTACCCAGTACTTC.

This chain links TRBV5-1 with TRBJ2-2; D remains unclear. Germline CDR1 is SGHRS and CDR2 is YFSETQ. The CDR3 length is 16 residues. V shed 0 bases and J shed 3 bases, with 12 bases lying between them. The CDR3 bases are TGCGCCAGCAGCTTGGCCCCAGGCTCCTACACCGGGGAGCTGTTTTTT. It is translated as CASSLAPGSYTGELFF.

This sequence joins TRBV4-1 and TRBJ1-4, with D possibly being TRBD1 (5 bases). Germline assignment: CDR1 MGHRA and CDR2 YSYEKL. V was cut by 4 bases and J by 5 bases, with 14 bases left in between. This CDR3 contains 15 residues. Here the CDR3 DNA reads TGCGCCAGCAGCCCCCCCGGACATTGGAATGAAAAACTGTTTTTT. Its protein is CASSPPGHWNEKLFF.

The rearrangement links TRBV5-4 to TRBJ2-3; the match to TRBD2 covers 13 bases. V lost 4 bases to trimming and J lost 8 bases; unmatched junction nucleotides: 16. Germline values: CDR1 SGHNT, CDR2 YYREEE (reference sequence). This CDR3 comprises 18 residues. CDR3 protein: CASSPQGTGTSGTATQYF. CDR3 nucleotides: TGTGCCAGCAGCCCCCAAGGCACCGGGACTAGCGGGACGGCTACGCAGTATTTT.

The chain recombines TRBV5-1 with TRBJ2-1; tentative D call: TRBD1 (7 bases). The germline V and J ends were trimmed by 1 base and 4 bases, with 12 bases remaining between them. The CDR3 is 15 residues long. Germline CDR1 reads SGHRS; CDR2 reads YFSETQ. The CDR3 reads CASSLTTGTYNEQFF. The CDR3 DNA sequence: TGCGCCAGCAGCTTGACGACAGGGACTTACAATGAGCAGTTCTTC. Together with reference TRBV5-1 and TRBJ2-1, the CDR3 gives the full variable domain: KAGVTQTPRYLIKTRGQQVTLSCSPISGHRSVSWYQQTPGQGLQFLFEYFSETQRNKGNFPGRFSGRQFSNSRSEMNVSTLELGDSALYLCASSLTTGTYNEQFFGPGTRLTVL.

The V and J genes are TRBV6-5 and TRBJ2-2; TRBD1 matches 7 bases. V shed 8 bases and J 7 bases; nucleotides not matched to a gene: 10. The CDR3 length is 14 residues. Germline V gives CDR1 MNHEY, CDR2 SVGAGI. The CDR3 DNA reads TGTGCCAGCCGTCCAGGGACAGTAATCGGGGAGCTGTTTTTT. Translation gives CASRPGTVIGELFF.

The V call is TRBV11-3, the J call TRBJ2-3; TRBD1 is a possible D gene (6 bases). This CDR3 spans 13 amino acids. Trimming took off 8 bases at V and 2 bases at J, with 11 bases between the two ends. Germline V gene lookup returns CDR1 SGHNT and CDR2 YENEEA. The CDR3 region has the DNA TGTGCCAGCGGCACAGGGAACACAGATACGCAGTATTTT. It yields the protein CASGTGNTDTQYF.

This chain connects TRBV28 to TRBJ1-2, with D perhaps TRBD1 (5 bases). The V gene's germline CDR1 is MDHEN and CDR2 SYDVKM. V was shortened by 4 bases and J by 4 bases, with 25 bases between the two germline ends. CDR3 length equals 18 residues. The DNA for the CDR3 is TGTGCCAGCAGTTCCCCCGGGGCAGGGTTGTTATTCGGCTATGGCTACACCTTC. This sequence encodes CASSSPGAGLLFGYGYTF.

Details on this clone: This sample includes further DNA sequences coding for the same CDR3. This chain joins TRBV4-2 and TRBJ1-1; 8 bases are a match to TRBD1. Germline lookup yields CDR1 LGHNA and CDR2 YNFKEQ. The CDR3 length is 15 residues. J was trimmed by 5 bases and V by 1 base; bases with no gene match: 6. The CDR3 sequence: CASSQAGTGGTEAFF. The CDR3 bases are TGTGCCAGCAGCCAAGCCGGGACAGGAGGGACTGAAGCTTTCTTT.

This clone was recorded a few times. This chain uses TRBV6-4 with TRBJ2-1; 7 bases map to TRBD2. This CDR3 contains 13 residues. The junction had 5 bases not matched to a gene; V was cut back by 3 bases and J by 9 bases. Looked up from germline, CDR1 is MRHNA and CDR2 is SNTAGT. The CDR3 reads CASSEYSSGEQFF. In DNA, the CDR3 is TGTGCCAGCAGTGAATATTCTAGCGGTGAGCAGTTCTTC.

The chain has TRBV7-9 and TRBJ2-1, with D possibly called TRBD1 or TRBD2 (6 bases each). CDR3 length equals 16 residues. Trimming cost V 1 base and J 12 bases, with 22 bases left between them. Germline loops: CDR1 SEHNR, CDR2 FQNEAQ (reference sequence). The chain's CDR3 is CASSLGGGSSGAGQFF. CDR3 DNA sequence: TGTGCCAGCAGCTTAGGAGGAGGCTCGTCGGGGGCCGGGCAGTTCTTC.

The chain is built from TRBV28 and TRBJ2-3, with D hard to call. The CDR3 runs 13 residues. V was clipped by 6 bases and J by 7 bases, with 14 bases between them. Germline V lookup: CDR1 MDHEN, CDR2 SYDVKM. CDR3 DNA: TGTGCCAGCAGAGCGACCGGCACGAATACGCAGTATTTT. Protein: CASRATGTNTQYF.

This clone was seen only a few times. Within the sample, other DNA sequences also encode this same CDR3. This chain connects TRBV27 to TRBJ1-4; a possible D gene is TRBD1 (5 bases). This CDR3 contains 13 residues. The V end lost 6 bases, the J end lost 7 bases, and 12 bases lay between the germline ends. Germline CDR1 is MNHEY and CDR2 is SMNVEV (reference sequence). CDR3 coding DNA: TGTGCCAGCAGGTTAACAGGTGGTGAAAAACTGTTTTTT. This codes for CASRLTGGEKLFF.